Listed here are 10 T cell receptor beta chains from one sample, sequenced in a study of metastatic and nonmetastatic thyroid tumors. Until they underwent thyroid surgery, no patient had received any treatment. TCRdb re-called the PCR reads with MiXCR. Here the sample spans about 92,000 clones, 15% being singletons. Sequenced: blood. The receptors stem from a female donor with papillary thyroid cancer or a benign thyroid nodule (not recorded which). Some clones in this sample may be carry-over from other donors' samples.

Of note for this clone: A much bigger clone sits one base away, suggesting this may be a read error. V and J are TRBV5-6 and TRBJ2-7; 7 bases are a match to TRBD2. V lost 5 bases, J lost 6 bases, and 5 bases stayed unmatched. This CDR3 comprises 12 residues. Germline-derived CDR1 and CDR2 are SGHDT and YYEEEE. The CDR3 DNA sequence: TGTGCCAGCAGATTAACGGGAGGCGAGCAGTACTTC. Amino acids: CASRLTGGEQYF.

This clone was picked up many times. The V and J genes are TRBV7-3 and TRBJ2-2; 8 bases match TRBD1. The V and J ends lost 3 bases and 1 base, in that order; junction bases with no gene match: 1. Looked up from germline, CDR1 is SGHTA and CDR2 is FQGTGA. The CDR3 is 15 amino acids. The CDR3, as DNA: TGTGCCAGCAGCTTTGGGACAGGGAACACCGGGGAGCTGTTTTTT. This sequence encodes CASSFGTGNTGELFF.

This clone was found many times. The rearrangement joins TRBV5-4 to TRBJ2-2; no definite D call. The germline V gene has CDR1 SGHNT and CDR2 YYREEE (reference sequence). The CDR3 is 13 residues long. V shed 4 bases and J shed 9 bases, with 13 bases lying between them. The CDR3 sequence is CASSPGPARELFF. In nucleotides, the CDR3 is TGTGCCAGCAGCCCTGGGCCGGCCCGGGAGCTGTTTTTT.

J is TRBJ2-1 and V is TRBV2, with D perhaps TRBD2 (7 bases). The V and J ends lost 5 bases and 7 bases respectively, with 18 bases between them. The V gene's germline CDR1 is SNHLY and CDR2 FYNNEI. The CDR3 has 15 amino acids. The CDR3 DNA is TGTGCCAGCAGTCGACGAGGGGGGGAGGAGAATGAGCAGTTCTTC. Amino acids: CASSRRGGEENEQFF.

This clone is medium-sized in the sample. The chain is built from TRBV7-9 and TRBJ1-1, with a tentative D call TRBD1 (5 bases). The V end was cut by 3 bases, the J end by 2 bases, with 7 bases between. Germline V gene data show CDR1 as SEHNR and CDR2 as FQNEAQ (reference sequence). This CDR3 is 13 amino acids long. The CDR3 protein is CASSFGGNTEAFF. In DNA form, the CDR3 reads TGTGCCAGCAGCTTTGGGGGAAACACTGAAGCTTTCTTT.

This chain's CDR3 is CSAQRERNEQFF. The CDR3 coding sequence is TGCAGTGCTCAGCGGGAGCGGAATGAGCAGTTCTTC. The chain links TRBV20-1 to TRBJ2-1, with 8 bases fitting TRBD2. The V and J ends lost 5 bases and 7 bases, in that order; junction bases with no gene match: 4. This CDR3 spans 12 amino acids. Per the germline V gene, CDR1 is DFQATT and CDR2 is SNEGSKA (reference sequence).

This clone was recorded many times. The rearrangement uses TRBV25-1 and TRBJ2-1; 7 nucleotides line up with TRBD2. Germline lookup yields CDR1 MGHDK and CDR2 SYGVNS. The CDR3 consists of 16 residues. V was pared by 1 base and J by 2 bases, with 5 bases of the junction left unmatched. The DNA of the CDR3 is TGTGCCAGCAGTGAATTAAGGGGAGGGCCCTACAATGAGCAGTTCTTC. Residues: CASSELRGGPYNEQFF.

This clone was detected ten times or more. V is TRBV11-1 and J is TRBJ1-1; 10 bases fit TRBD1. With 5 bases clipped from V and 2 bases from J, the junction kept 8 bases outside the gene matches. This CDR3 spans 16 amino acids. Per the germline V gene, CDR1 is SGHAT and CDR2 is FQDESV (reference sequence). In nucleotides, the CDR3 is TGTGCCAGCAGCCGCCCCGGGACAGGGGAAAACACTGAAGCTTTCTTT. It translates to CASSRPGTGENTEAFF.

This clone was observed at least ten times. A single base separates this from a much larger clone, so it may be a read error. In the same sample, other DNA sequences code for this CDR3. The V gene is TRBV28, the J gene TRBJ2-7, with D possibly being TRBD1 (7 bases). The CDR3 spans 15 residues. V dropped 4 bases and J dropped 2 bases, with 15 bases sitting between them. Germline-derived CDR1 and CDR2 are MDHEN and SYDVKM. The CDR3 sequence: CASSSGGQGTYEQYF. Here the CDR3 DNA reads TGTGCCAGCAGTTCAGGGGGGCAGGGAACCTACGAGCAGTACTTC.

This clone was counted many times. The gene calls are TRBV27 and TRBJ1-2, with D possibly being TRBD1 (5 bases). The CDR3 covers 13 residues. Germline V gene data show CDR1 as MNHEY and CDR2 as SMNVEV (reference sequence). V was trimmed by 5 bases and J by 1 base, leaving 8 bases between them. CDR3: CASSLGLNYGYTF. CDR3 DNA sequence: TGTGCCAGCAGTCTGGGACTTAACTATGGCTACACCTTC.